This passage covers 8 T cell receptor beta chains from one sample sequenced in a study of T cell clonotyping in hematopoietic cell transplantation. Using immunoSEQ multiplex PCR, the repertoire was profiled, and TCRdb retains in-frame clones only, with some absent. The sample consists of some 15,000 clones, 90% of them appearing once. Input material: peripheral blood mononuclear cells. The source of these receptors is a man aged 45-60 years in good health. Some clones in this sample may be carry-over from other donors' samples.

V and J are TRBV4-3 and TRBJ2-3; tentative D call: TRBD2 (5 bases). Trimming cost V 2 bases and J 4 bases, with 13 bases left between them. Germline V lookup: CDR1 LGHNA, CDR2 YSLEER. The CDR3 runs to 15 residues. The CDR3 loop reads CASSQRTTGADTQYF. The CDR3 DNA is TGCGCCAGCAGCCAACGGACCACCGGGGCAGATACGCAGTATTTT.

The CDR3 bases are TGTGCCAGCAGCTCGGGTGCGGCACTGGACCTCCACTTT. Its protein is CASSSGAALDLHF. This chain links TRBV5-4 with TRBJ1-6; D call uncertain. Trimming shortened V by 3 bases and J by 15 bases, and 16 bases separated the two germline ends. The germline gives CDR1 SGHNT, CDR2 YYREEE (reference sequence). The CDR3 contains 13 residues. The full variable domain, with the rest looked up from reference TRBV5-4 and TRBJ1-6, is ETGVTQSPTHLIKTRGQQVTLRCSSQSGHNTVSWYQQALGQGPQFIFQYYREEENGRGNFPPRFSGLQFPNYSSELNVNALELDDSALYLCASSSGAALDLHFGNGTRLTVT.

The chain joins TRBV16 to TRBJ1-5; no definite D call. V was pared by 2 bases and J by 1 base, with 9 bases between. CDR3 size: 15 residues. Germline V gene sequence: CDR1 KGHSY, CDR2 FQNENV. The CDR3 loop reads CASSQNVGSNQPQHF. The CDR3 DNA follows: TGTGCCAGCAGCCAAAATGTAGGGAGCAATCAGCCCCAGCATTTT.

CDR3 DNA: TGTGCCAGCAGTTTCAGCGGGAGGACCACAGATACGCAGTATTTT. As protein: CASSFSGRTTDTQYF. This rearrangement joins TRBV5-4 to TRBJ2-3; 9 positions agree with TRBD2. Germline V gene data show CDR1 as SGHNT and CDR2 as YYREEE (reference sequence). After removal of 5 bases from V and 2 bases from J, the junction contained 6 bases not matched to a gene. This CDR3 contains 15 residues.

V and J are TRBV2 and TRBJ2-3; a possible D gene is TRBD2 (6 bases). Trimming cost V 8 bases and J 7 bases, with 13 bases left between them. The CDR3 is 12 residues long. Germline values: CDR1 SNHLY, CDR2 FYNNEI. The CDR3 loop is CASARRENTQYF. CDR3 bases: TGTGCCAGCGCGCGGAGGGAAAATACGCAGTATTTT. The full variable domain, in which reference TRBV2 and TRBJ2-3 provide the parts outside the CDR3, is EPEVTQTPSHQVTQMGQEVILRCVPISNHLYFYWYRQILGQKVEFLVSFYNNEISEKSEIFDDQFSVERPDGSNFTLKIRSTKLEDSAMYFCASARRENTQYFGPGTRLTVL.

This clone has just one count. The genes are TRBV6-1 and TRBJ2-5; 10 bases map to TRBD1. The V and J ends lost 7 bases and 6 bases, in that order; junction bases with no gene match: 11. The CDR3 consists of 15 residues. Looked up from germline, CDR1 is MNHNS and CDR2 is SASEGT. As DNA, the CDR3 is TGTGCCAGCAAGGAGGGGGACAGGGGCAGGAAGACCCAGTACTTC. Protein sequence: CASKEGDRGRKTQYF.

The chain couples TRBV4-3 to TRBJ1-1; D remains unclear. CDR3 length: 14 amino acids. Germline V gives CDR1 LGHNA, CDR2 YSLEER. Trimming pared 0 bases from V and 1 base from J, leaving 6 bases between. The CDR3 DNA reads as TGCGCCAGCAGCCAAGATTTAGAGAACACTGAAGCTTTCTTT. Its protein is CASSQDLENTEAFF.

The V and J genes are TRBV29-1 and TRBJ1-2, with TRBD1 identical over 9 bases. J lost 3 bases, V lost 7 bases, and 3 bases had no gene match. CDR3 size: 12 residues. From germline, CDR1 is SQVTM and CDR2 ANQGSEA. The CDR3 sequence: CSDRTGDYGYTF. Written as DNA, the CDR3 is TGCAGCGACCGGACAGGGGACTATGGCTACACCTTC.